These 28 T cell receptor beta chains were sequenced from one sample in a study of blood T cell repertoires in COVID-19. Only in-frame clones appear in the TCRdb table, and some are missing; sequencing was by immunoSEQ multiplex PCR. The sample lists under 95,000 clones; approximately 90% were seen once. Sequencing was carried out using peripheral blood. Receptor source: a woman in her 50s in a cohort sampled during active COVID-19.

The V and J genes are TRBV7-9 and TRBJ2-4; D might be TRBD1 (5 bases). V was shortened by 5 bases and J by 0 bases, with 17 bases between the two germline ends. The CDR3 is made up of 17 amino acids. Germline V gene sequence: CDR1 SEHNR, CDR2 FQNEAQ (reference sequence). The DNA of the CDR3 is TGTGCCAGCAGCCGCTACAGATCAGGGCTAGCCAAAAACATTCAGTACTTC. Protein sequence: CASSRYRSGLAKNIQYF.

The chain is built from TRBV21-1 and TRBJ1-1; the D call of TRBD1 is as the table states it, not checked on the DNA. TRBV21-1 represents a pseudogene. This CDR3 is 14 amino acids long. The chain's CDR3 is CASSVWNRDSEAFF. The CDR3, as DNA: TGTGCCAGCAGCGTCTGGAACAGGGATTCTGAAGCTTTCTTT.

The V gene is TRBV19, the J gene TRBJ2-2; the match to TRBD1 covers 11 bases. CDR1 LNHDA and CDR2 SQIVND come from the germline V gene (reference sequence). The CDR3 consists of 16 residues. V lost 5 bases and J lost 7; bases outside the gene matches: 9. CDR3 region: CASSPRTGGEVGELFF. The CDR3 DNA reads TGTGCCAGTAGTCCCCGGACAGGGGGCGAGGTCGGGGAGCTGTTTTTT. The variable domain in full, completed from reference TRBV19 and TRBJ2-2, reads DGGITQSPKYLFRKEGQNVTLSCEQNLNHDAMYWYRQDPGQGLRLIYYSQIVNDFQKGDIAEGYSVSREKKESFPLTVTSAQKNPTAFYLCASSPRTGGEVGELFFGEGSRLTVL.

This sequence joins TRBV2 and TRBJ2-6; 7 bases map to TRBD1. CDR1 is SNHLY and CDR2 is FYNNEI in the germline V gene. The CDR3 covers 16 residues. After removal of 5 bases from V and 0 bases from J, the junction contained 4 bases not matched to a gene. CDR3 in DNA: TGTGCCAGCAGTCCGGGACAGCCCTCTGGGGCCAACGTCCTGACTTTC. It codes for CASSPGQPSGANVLTF.

The chain employs TRBV11-2 and TRBJ1-3; D unclear. Trimming stripped 1 base from V and 0 bases from J, with 13 bases between. Germline CDR1 SGHAT, CDR2 FQNNGV. The CDR3 has 17 residues. Here the CDR3 reads CASSLGVAKFSGNTIYF. DNA of the CDR3: TGTGCCAGCAGCTTAGGAGTCGCTAAATTCTCTGGAAACACCATATATTTT. The whole variable domain, remainder taken from reference TRBV11-2 and TRBJ1-3, is EAGVAQSPRYKIIEKRQSVAFWCNPISGHATLYWYQQILGQGPKLLIQFQNNGVVDDSQLPKDRFSAERLKGVDSTLKIQPAKLEDSAVYLCASSLGVAKFSGNTIYFGEGSWLTVV.

The chain employs TRBV6-6 and TRBJ1-2, with D unclear. Trimming shortened V by 7 bases and J by 8 bases, and 17 bases separated the two germline ends. The CDR3 length is 13 residues. Per the germline V gene, CDR1 is MNHNY and CDR2 is SVGAGI (reference sequence). The CDR3 protein is CASTLGGRRGYTF. The CDR3 DNA reads as TGTGCCAGCACTCTGGGTGGGAGGAGGGGCTACACCTTC.

The V call is TRBV19, the J call TRBJ1-3; TRBD1 agrees at 8 bases. CDR3 length: 15 amino acids. The V and J ends lost 8 bases and 3 bases, in that order; junction bases with no gene match: 9. Germline values: CDR1 LNHDA, CDR2 SQIVND (reference sequence). CDR3 amino acids: CASGRQGMFGNTIYF. CDR3 in DNA: TGTGCCAGTGGGAGACAGGGGATGTTTGGAAACACCATATATTTT.

V gene TRBV6-6 combines with J gene TRBJ1-5; the D gene is possibly TRBD1 (6 bases). The CDR3 covers 15 residues. Between the trimmed V and J ends, which lost 6 bases and 6 bases, there was a span of 18 bases. Per germline, CDR1 MNHNY and CDR2 SVGAGI (reference sequence). Here the CDR3 reads CASSETGYLGQPQHF. The CDR3 DNA follows: TGTGCCAGCAGCGAAACAGGGTATTTAGGTCAGCCCCAGCATTTT.

This chain connects TRBV28 to TRBJ1-2, with D possibly being TRBD1 (6 bases). The germline CDR1 and CDR2 sequences are MDHEN and SYDVKM. The CDR3 runs 16 residues. Trimming cost V 2 bases and J 8 bases, with 21 bases left between them. CDR3 loop: CASSLVTGQSFGGYTF. Written as DNA, the CDR3 is TGTGCCAGCAGTTTAGTTACAGGGCAATCCTTTGGGGGCTACACCTTC.

The rearrangement uses TRBV7-9 and TRBJ2-1; 8 positions match TRBD2. The V gene's germline CDR1 is SEHNR and CDR2 FQNEAQ (reference sequence). CDR3 length: 18 amino acids. V was pared by 5 bases and J by 4 bases, with 16 bases of the junction left unmatched. The CDR3 protein is CASSLEWGGLDLYNEQFF. The CDR3, as DNA: TGTGCCAGCAGCCTAGAATGGGGGGGACTAGACCTTTACAATGAGCAGTTCTTC.

The V gene is TRBV19, the J gene TRBJ2-5; D might be TRBD2 (6 bases). Looked up from germline, CDR1 is LNHDA and CDR2 is SQIVND (reference sequence). The CDR3 is 15 residues long. Deletions cut 5 bases from V and 2 bases from J, with 15 bases between. The CDR3 sequence: CASSGGMGLQETQYF. As DNA, the CDR3 is TGTGCCAGTAGTGGGGGGATGGGACTTCAAGAGACCCAGTACTTC.

The chain employs TRBV10-3 and TRBJ2-1; a possible D gene is TRBD1 (6 bases). The ends were cut back, 10 bases at V and 5 bases at J, with 15 bases in the middle. There are 13 residues in the CDR3. Germline-derived CDR1 and CDR2 are ENHRY and SYGVKD. The DNA of the CDR3 is TGTGCCAGCCGACAGGCCGCGAACAATGAGCAGTTCTTC. Translation gives CASRQAANNEQFF.

This clone has a single count. V usage is TRBV18 and J usage is TRBJ2-7, with 8 bases fitting TRBD1. Trimming cost V 1 base and J 7 bases; bases outside gene matches: 12. CDR3 length: 16 amino acids. CDR1 and CDR2 from the germline V gene are KGHSH and LQKENI. CDR3: CASSPLGPGGAEEQYF. CDR3 DNA: TGTGCCAGCTCACCACTCGGGCCAGGGGGCGCGGAAGAGCAGTACTTC.

This chain connects TRBV10-3 to TRBJ1-6; 9 bases align to TRBD1. The J segment lost 8 bases and the V segment lost 6 bases, leaving 8 bases of the junction unmatched. The CDR3 spans 15 residues. Germline-derived CDR1 and CDR2 are ENHRY and SYGVKD. Here the CDR3 reads CAISAQGARDSPLHF. DNA for the CDR3: TGTGCCATCAGCGCACAGGGGGCTCGAGATTCACCCCTCCACTTT.

The chain uses TRBV6-5 and TRBJ1-5; D uncertain. Trimming stripped 4 bases from V and 3 bases from J, with 10 bases between. This CDR3 is 14 amino acids long. In germline, CDR1 is MNHEY, CDR2 SVGAGI. The CDR3 reads CASSSPGINQPQHF. CDR3 nucleotide sequence: TGTGCCAGCAGTTCCCCGGGGATCAATCAGCCCCAGCATTTT.

The rearrangement links TRBV5-1 to TRBJ1-6; 7 positions agree with TRBD1. The CDR3 extends over 12 amino acids. Trimming removed 4 bases from V and 18 bases from J; junction bases left unmatched: 10. The germline gives CDR1 SGHRS, CDR2 YFSETQ. The CDR3 DNA follows: TGCGCCAGCAGCGTTCCGGGACAGCCCTACCACTTT. As protein: CASSVPGQPYHF. The variable domain in full, completed from reference TRBV5-1 and TRBJ1-6, reads KAGVTQTPRYLIKTRGQQVTLSCSPISGHRSVSWYQQTPGQGLQFLFEYFSETQRNKGNFPGRFSGRQFSNSRSEMNVSTLELGDSALYLCASSVPGQPYHFGNGTRLTVT.

The rearrangement links TRBV28 to TRBJ2-4, with 7 positions matching TRBD1. Germline V gives CDR1 MDHEN, CDR2 SYDVKM. V gave up 1 base and J gave up 0 bases; unmatched junction bases: 0. This CDR3 region has 15 residues. For the CDR3, the DNA is TGTGCCAGCAGTTTATACAGGGGAGCCAAAAACATTCAGTACTTC. It is translated as CASSLYRGAKNIQYF. Full variable domain (missing parts from reference TRBV28 and TRBJ2-4): DVKVTQSSRYLVKRTGEKVFLECVQDMDHENMFWYRQDPGLGLRLIYFSYDVKMKEKGDIPEGYSVSREKKERFSLILESASTNQTSMYLCASSLYRGAKNIQYFGAGTRLSVL.

This clone was recorded once. V usage is TRBV29-1 and J usage is TRBJ1-1; 7 bases are shared with TRBD1. The CDR3 is 13 amino acids. Trimming cost V 5 bases and J 5 bases; bases outside gene matches: 8. CDR1 SQVTM and CDR2 ANQGSEA come from the germline V gene. The DNA of the CDR3 is TGCAGCGTTATCACAGGGGTAGGGACTGAAGCTTTCTTT. Amino acid sequence: CSVITGVGTEAFF.

The V call is TRBV4-1, the J call TRBJ2-1; TRBD2 agrees at 10 bases. Trimming cost V 1 base and J 9 bases; bases outside gene matches: 9. CDR1 and CDR2 (germline): MGHRA, YSYEKL. The CDR3 sequence is 16 residues long. This chain's CDR3 is CASSQAQAGGRGEQFF. The CDR3 DNA sequence: TGCGCCAGCAGCCAAGCTCAAGCGGGAGGGCGGGGTGAGCAGTTCTTC.

V gene TRBV7-8 combines with J gene TRBJ1-2; 8 bases agree with TRBD1. Losses at the gene ends were 2 bases for V and 3 bases for J; bases not matched to a gene: 8. Germline CDR1 is SGHVS and CDR2 is FQNEAQ. The CDR3 contains 16 residues. Written as DNA, the CDR3 is TGTGCCAGCAGCTTACGATCGGGACAGGCCCACTATGGCTACACCTTC. Amino acid sequence: CASSLRSGQAHYGYTF.

This clone was recorded only once. The chain employs TRBV6-6 and TRBJ2-4, with 7 bases identical to TRBD2. J lost 0 bases, V lost 2 bases, and 4 bases had no gene match. The CDR3 contains 16 residues. From germline, CDR1 is MNHNY and CDR2 SVGAGI (reference sequence). The CDR3 sequence: CASSYERGLAKNIQYF. As DNA, the CDR3 is TGTGCCAGCAGTTACGAGCGGGGTCTAGCCAAAAACATTCAGTACTTC.

The chain links TRBV5-6 to TRBJ2-3, with a weak D call TRBD1 (5 bases). The CDR3 is made up of 15 amino acids. The germline CDR1 and CDR2 sequences are SGHDT and YYEEEE. Deletions cut 4 bases from V and 3 bases from J, with 15 bases between. The CDR3, as DNA: TGTGCCAGCAGCGCTGGCAGGGTATGGACAGATACGCAGTATTTT. It codes for CASSAGRVWTDTQYF.

The V call is TRBV2, the J call TRBJ1-2, with TRBD1 matching 9 bases. The CDR3 loop spans 12 amino acids. Trimming at V came to 11 bases and at J to 4 bases, leaving 5 bases not matched to a gene. The germline V gene encodes CDR1 SNHLY and CDR2 FYNNEI. The DNA of the CDR3 is TGTGCCGACAGGGGGGAGGGCTATGGCTACACCTTC. Translated, it gives CADRGEGYGYTF.

The V and J genes are TRBV4-1 and TRBJ1-2, with TRBD1 matching over 9 bases. There are 17 residues in the CDR3. Trimming cost V 4 bases and J 4 bases; bases outside gene matches: 13. Germline CDR1 MGHRA, CDR2 YSYEKL. CDR3 region: CASSLERQQGASYGYTF. In DNA, the CDR3 is TGCGCCAGCAGCCTAGAAAGACAACAGGGGGCCTCCTATGGCTACACCTTC.

The chain combines TRBV4-1 with TRBJ1-5; D is unresolved. CDR3 length: 15 residues. V lost 2 bases and J lost 3, with 11 bases in between. Germline loops: CDR1 MGHRA, CDR2 YSYEKL. The CDR3 reads CASSQPDGVNQPQHF. DNA of the CDR3: TGCGCCAGCAGCCAACCCGACGGGGTCAATCAGCCCCAGCATTTT.

The V gene is TRBV14, the J gene TRBJ1-6; no reliable D call. V lost 1 base and J 10 bases, leaving 11 bases between the germline ends. The CDR3 length is 14 residues. Germline CDR1 reads SGHDN; CDR2 reads FVKESK. The CDR3 nucleotides are TGTGCCAGCAGCCAAGGAATCGGTTCGTCACCCCTCCACTTT. Encoded protein: CASSQGIGSSPLHF.

V gene TRBV4-2 combines with J gene TRBJ1-3, with unresolved D. V was cut by 1 base and J by 4 bases, with 5 bases left in between. The germline CDR1 and CDR2 sequences are LGHNA and YNFKEQ. The CDR3 contains 13 residues. The CDR3: CASSQGSGNTIYF. The DNA of the CDR3 is TGTGCCAGCAGCCAAGGGAGCGGAAACACCATATATTTT.

The chain has TRBV20-1 and TRBJ1-2; 10 bases match TRBD1. J was trimmed by 7 bases and V by 3 bases; bases with no gene match: 5. The CDR3 spans 13 residues. The germline gives CDR1 DFQATT, CDR2 SNEGSKA (reference sequence). This chain's CDR3 is CSASSDRGRGYTF. Written as DNA, the CDR3 is TGCAGTGCTAGTTCAGACAGGGGGCGTGGCTACACCTTC.